This T cell receptor (beta chain) was found in a study of response to subunit inactivated influenza vaccine. Study-wide results and limits: Each seasonal influenza vaccination recruits few new T cells, the authors suggested.

In TCRdb, the RT-PCR reads were re-called with MiXCR into one record per CDR3 protein. This sample has fewer than 600,000 distinct CDR3 sequences; approximately 7.8% occur once, and the top ten carry over 10%. V was trimmed by 6 bases and J by 0 bases, leaving 14 bases between them. Germline CDR1 ENHRY, CDR2 SYGVKD. The CDR3 spans 16 residues. This clonotype was seen more than once but under ten times. What it binds is not known. The sample here was PBMCs from blood, taken about 24 months after vaccination. The chain carries TRBV10-3 and TRBJ2-2; D unclear. The clonotype comes from a man aged 50 to 75 who received an inactivated influenza vaccine. CDR3 DNA: TGTGCCATCAGCGTTCCGAGCTACGCGAACACCGGGGAGCTGTTTTTT. It yields the protein CAISVPSYANTGELFF.